This T cell receptor beta chain is drawn from a study of blood T cell repertoires in COVID-19. Study at large: The cDNA or gDNA used as material had been derived from T cells, B-cell-depleted T cells, or PBMCs.

V lost 11 bases and J lost 4; bases outside the gene matches: 4. The CDR3 consists of 12 residues. Germline-derived CDR1 and CDR2 are SNHLY and FYNNEI. The table lists this clone with a count of one. Living in 25 or so US areas, the participants were between roughly 18 and 89 years of age. Participants reported their clinical history, and cohort assignment relied on those reports. Repertoires were generated with immunoSEQ multiplex PCR, while TCRdb's copy carries only in-frame clones and drops some. The sample lists hundreds of thousands of clones, 80% to 90% occurring once. The clonotype was recovered from a woman aged 40 to 55 who had been exposed to COVID-19. The chain is built from TRBV2 and TRBJ2-3, with 9 bases fitting TRBD1. Material for sequencing was PBMCs or T cells enriched from blood (not recorded which). CDR3 amino acids: CAAQGAADTQYF. The DNA of the CDR3 is TGTGCCGCACAGGGGGCCGCAGATACGCAGTATTTT. Full variable domain (outside the CDR3, taken from reference TRBV2 and TRBJ2-3): EPEVTQTPSHQVTQMGQEVILRCVPISNHLYFYWYRQILGQKVEFLVSFYNNEISEKSEIFDDQFSVERPDGSNFTLKIRSTKLEDSAMYFCAAQGAADTQYFGPGTRLTVL.